These 27 T cell receptor beta chains were all obtained from the same sample, sequenced in a study of Ad26.COV2.S vaccination and SARS-CoV-2 variants. The assay was immunoSEQ multiplex PCR, and TCRdb's table has in-frame clones only and misses some. Of approximately 350,000 clones in the sample, around nine tenths were seen once. This sample's treatment: about 20 received Ad26.COV2.S at low or high dose, single or two shots; 5 received placebo; per-sample allocation not given. The study sampled participants on day 63 after the first vaccine or placebo injection. This specimen consisted of peripheral blood, obtained in a trial of Ad26.COV2.S vaccine versus placebo. The receptors stem from a person aged 18 to 65 who received the Ad26.COV2.S COVID-19 vaccine or a placebo.

This clone was seen only a few times. The V gene is TRBV7-9, the J gene TRBJ1-2, with TRBD1 as a possible D gene (5 bases). Trimming took off 5 bases at V and 0 bases at J, with 16 bases between the two ends. This CDR3 spans 16 amino acids. Germline V gene sequence: CDR1 SEHNR, CDR2 FQNEAQ (reference sequence). The CDR3 loop is CASSRARDLSNYGYTF. The CDR3 DNA sequence: TGTGCCAGCAGCCGCGCAAGGGACCTGTCTAACTATGGCTACACCTTC.

A few counts support this clone. The chain links TRBV5-1 to TRBJ1-6; no definite D call. The CDR3 extends over 13 amino acids. Germline CDR1 SGHRS, CDR2 YFSETQ. V lost 2 bases, J lost 9 bases, and 9 bases lay in between. The CDR3 DNA is TGCGCCAGCAGCTTAGGGTTGCGTTCACCCCTCCACTTT. This gives the protein CASSLGLRSPLHF.

This clone was observed a single time. This chain links TRBV2 with TRBJ2-2; D is possibly TRBD1 (6 bases). V was cut by 9 bases and J by 1 base, with 12 bases left in between. Per germline, CDR1 SNHLY and CDR2 FYNNEI. This CDR3 is 14 amino acids long. In DNA, the CDR3 is TGTGCCAGTAAGAGGGGACAGAACACCGGGGAGCTGTTTTTT. This codes for CASKRGQNTGELFF.

DNA for the CDR3: TGTGCCAGCAGTTTAAGGGGGTCCCGGGACAGGGTTGATTCACCCCTCCACTTT. Amino acids: CASSLRGSRDRVDSPLHF. The chain couples TRBV27 to TRBJ1-6; 9 nucleotides agree with TRBD1. The J segment lost 8 bases and the V segment lost 2 bases, leaving 13 bases of the junction unmatched. This CDR3 has 18 amino acids. In germline, CDR1 is MNHEY, CDR2 SMNVEV (reference sequence).

This sequence joins TRBV7-9 and TRBJ2-7, with D hard to call. CDR3 size: 13 residues. V was pared by 4 bases and J by 2 bases, with 9 bases between. CDR1 and CDR2 from the germline V gene are SEHNR and FQNEAQ (reference sequence). The DNA of the CDR3 is TGTGCCAGCAGCTCGCCGAAGGCCTACGAGCAGTACTTC. Amino acids: CASSSPKAYEQYF.

The chain has TRBV30 and TRBJ1-1; 8 bases are shared with TRBD1. Looked up from germline, CDR1 is GTSNPN and CDR2 is SVGIG (reference sequence). The trim removed 2 bases at V and 6 bases at J, leaving 8 bases unmatched. The CDR3 runs 14 residues. The DNA for the CDR3 is TGTGCCTGGAGTCTGCAGGGGGCGCGGGCTGAAGCTTTCTTT. Translation: CAWSLQGARAEAFF.

This clone was seen a handful of times. The chain couples TRBV19 to TRBJ2-3; D may be TRBD2 (5 bases). Trimming removed 0 bases at V and 6 bases at J, with 10 bases between. Per germline, CDR1 LNHDA and CDR2 SQIVND (reference sequence). CDR3 length equals 14 residues. The DNA of the CDR3 is TGTGCCAGTAGTATAGAAGGGAGCAGGGATACGCAGTATTTT. The encoded protein is CASSIEGSRDTQYF. Drawing the rest from reference TRBV19 and TRBJ2-3, the complete variable domain is DGGITQSPKYLFRKEGQNVTLSCEQNLNHDAMYWYRQDPGQGLRLIYYSQIVNDFQKGDIAEGYSVSREKKESFPLTVTSAQKNPTAFYLCASSIEGSRDTQYFGPGTRLTVL.

The gene calls are TRBV19 and TRBJ1-2, with no clear D. The CDR3 covers 13 residues. CDR1 is LNHDA and CDR2 is SQIVND in the germline V gene (reference sequence). The V and J ends lost 2 bases and 4 bases respectively, with 8 bases between them. CDR3 amino acids: CASSISSIYGYTF. As DNA, the CDR3 is TGTGCCAGTAGTATAAGCAGCATCTATGGCTACACCTTC.

V usage is TRBV24-1 and J usage is TRBJ2-1; TRBD1 matches at 9 bases. This CDR3 is 14 amino acids long. The trim removed 5 bases at V and 9 bases at J, leaving 7 bases unmatched. The germline CDR1 and CDR2 sequences are KGHDR and SFDVKD. CDR3 nucleotides: TGTGCCACCAGTGGTCGAACAGGGGGCGGTGAGCAGTTCTTC. Translating gives CATSGRTGGGEQFF.

The chain combines TRBV12-3 or TRBV12-4 with TRBJ1-6, with unresolved D. The CDR3 is 13 residues long. The V gene lost 9 bases and the J gene lost 7 bases, with 13 bases spanning the gap. The CDR3 spells CASTVTVNSPLHF. The CDR3 DNA sequence: TGTGCCAGTACCGTCACAGTGAATTCACCCCTCCACTTT.

A single count supports this clone. This sequence joins TRBV6-1 and TRBJ2-1, with D hard to call. Germline V CDR1 and CDR2: MNHNS, SASEGT. This CDR3 has 13 residues. V gave up 2 bases and J gave up 6 bases, with 8 bases separating them. The CDR3 DNA sequence: TGTGCCAGCAGTGAATTCGCGCCCAATGAGCAGTTCTTC. It translates to CASSEFAPNEQFF.

CDR3 loop: CASSRARGDNQPQHF. Here the CDR3 DNA reads TGTGCCAGCAGCCGCGCCCGGGGGGACAATCAGCCCCAGCATTTT. The gene calls are TRBV7-8 and TRBJ1-5; a possible D gene is TRBD1 (5 bases). CDR1 and CDR2 (germline): SGHVS, FQNEAQ. This CDR3 contains 15 residues. V was trimmed by 5 bases and J by 3 bases, leaving 14 bases between them.

The V and J genes are TRBV27 and TRBJ2-2; D is possibly TRBD1 (6 bases). V gave up 6 bases and J gave up 0 bases, with 11 bases separating them. The CDR3 has 15 residues. The germline V gene has CDR1 MNHEY and CDR2 SMNVEV (reference sequence). CDR3 in amino acids: CASSFRGTNTGELFF. CDR3 bases: TGTGCCAGCAGCTTCAGGGGAACGAACACCGGGGAGCTGTTTTTT.

CDR3 DNA sequence: TGTGCCAGCAGCCTACAGGGCCTTGGGAACACTGAAGCTTTCTTT. Translating it yields CASSLQGLGNTEAFF. V and J are TRBV7-3 and TRBJ1-1, with a tentative D call TRBD1 (6 bases). Trimming shortened V by 5 bases and J by 1 base, and 14 bases separated the two germline ends. CDR1 is SGHTA, CDR2 FQGTGA, per germline. CDR3 length: 15 amino acids.

V is TRBV7-3 and J is TRBJ2-3, with D unresolved. Between the trimmed V and J ends, which lost 9 bases and 1 base, there was a span of 14 bases. Germline assignment: CDR1 SGHTA and CDR2 FQGTGA. This CDR3 region has 14 residues. CDR3 DNA: TGTGCCAGTAGTGAGGTAGCAGGCACAGATACGCAGTATTTT. Protein sequence: CASSEVAGTDTQYF. Together with reference TRBV7-3 and TRBJ2-3, the CDR3 gives the full variable domain: GAGVSQTPSNKVTEKGKYVELRCDPISGHTALYWYRQSLGQGPEFLIYFQGTGAADDSGLPNDRFFAVRPEGSVSTLKIQRTERGDSAVYLCASSEVAGTDTQYFGPGTRLTVL.

Here the CDR3 DNA reads TGCGCCAGCAGCCAAGTAGGGGCATACAGCTCCTACAATGAGCAGTTCTTC. This sequence encodes CASSQVGAYSSYNEQFF. V is TRBV4-3 and J is TRBJ2-1; the D gene is possibly TRBD1 (5 bases). The CDR3 is 17 amino acids. The ends were cut back, 1 base at V and 0 bases at J, with 13 bases in the middle. In germline, CDR1 is LGHNA, CDR2 YSLEER.

V and J are TRBV27 and TRBJ2-7, with D perhaps matching TRBD1 (6 bases). This CDR3 comprises 14 residues. Germline V lookup: CDR1 MNHEY, CDR2 SMNVEV (reference sequence). The V end was cut by 0 bases, the J end by 3 bases, with 9 bases between. The CDR3 protein is CASSLSGRGYEQYF. CDR3 sequence (DNA): TGTGCCAGCAGTTTATCGGGCAGGGGCTACGAGCAGTACTTC.

This clone was seen just once. The chain recombines TRBV30 with TRBJ2-3, with 13 bases that match TRBD2. Trimming cost V 1 base and J 0 bases; bases outside gene matches: 13. The CDR3 extends over 20 amino acids. Germline-derived CDR1 and CDR2 are GTSNPN and SVGIG (reference sequence). DNA of the CDR3: TGTGCCTGGAGTGCTCCACTAGCGGGGGGGACCAAGTTGAGCACAGATACGCAGTATTTT. This translates into CAWSAPLAGGTKLSTDTQYF. The variable domain in full, completed from reference TRBV30 and TRBJ2-3, reads SQTIHQWPATLVQPVGSPLSLECTVEGTSNPNLYWYRQAAGRGLQLLFYSVGIGQISSEVPQNLSASRPQDRQFILSSKKLLLSDSGFYLCAWSAPLAGGTKLSTDTQYFGPGTRLTVL.

V is TRBV27 and J is TRBJ1-2; D call uncertain. CDR1 and CDR2 (germline): MNHEY, SMNVEV (reference sequence). This CDR3 has 11 residues. V shed 6 bases and J shed 10 bases, with 12 bases lying between them. In DNA form, the CDR3 reads TGTGCCAGCAGCAACTCCAAACACTACACCTTC. Translating it yields CASSNSKHYTF.

This chain uses TRBV6-6 with TRBJ1-1; 9 bases align to TRBD1. Trimming cost V 2 bases and J 10 bases; bases outside gene matches: 5. Germline V lookup: CDR1 MNHNY, CDR2 SVGAGI (reference sequence). The CDR3 spans 13 residues. CDR3 DNA: TGTGCCAGCAGTTACGGGACAGGGTCGGGAGCTTTCTTT. Its protein product is CASSYGTGSGAFF.

The gene calls are TRBV7-8 and TRBJ1-2; tentatively, D is TRBD1 (6 bases). The V gene's germline CDR1 is SGHVS and CDR2 FQNEAQ. Trimming removed 5 bases at V and 1 base at J, with 8 bases between. This CDR3 contains 13 residues. DNA of the CDR3: TGTGCCAGCAGCCGACAGGTTAACTATGGCTACACCTTC. It yields the protein CASSRQVNYGYTF. The full variable domain, completed using reference TRBV7-8 and TRBJ1-2, is GAGVSQSPRYKVAKRGQDVALRCDPISGHVSLFWYQQALGQGPEFLTYFQNEAQLDKSGLPSDRFFAERPEGSVSTLKIQRTQQEDSAVYLCASSRQVNYGYTFGSGTRLTVV.

This chain links TRBV13 with TRBJ2-5; D perhaps matches TRBD1 (6 bases). V shed 5 bases and J shed 5 bases, with 18 bases lying between them. Per the germline V gene, CDR1 is PRHDT and CDR2 is FYEKMQ (reference sequence). The CDR3 totals 15 residues. The CDR3 DNA reads TGTGCCAGCAGCCTCGGGACACGGCTTCTGGAGACCCAGTACTTC. It codes for CASSLGTRLLETQYF.

This rearrangement joins TRBV13 to TRBJ1-3; TRBD1 matches 7 bases. CDR1 PRHDT and CDR2 FYEKMQ come from the germline V gene (reference sequence). The CDR3 is 17 amino acids. V lost 6 bases, J lost 0 bases, and 11 bases stayed unmatched. The CDR3 loop reads CASSPYRGAISGNTIYF. The DNA of the CDR3 is TGTGCCAGCAGTCCATACAGGGGCGCGATCTCTGGAAACACCATATATTTT.

This clone has more than one count but fewer than ten. This sequence joins TRBV5-4 and TRBJ1-1; the D is unclear. V was pared by 3 bases and J by 5 bases, with 11 bases between. Germline CDR1 SGHNT, CDR2 YYREEE (reference sequence). The CDR3 totals 13 residues. The chain's CDR3 is CASSSGVITEAFF. In DNA form, the CDR3 reads TGTGCCAGCAGCTCGGGAGTTATTACTGAAGCTTTCTTT.

This clone has more than one count but fewer than ten. The V call is TRBV6-5, the J call TRBJ1-1; D gene ambiguous. The CDR3 consists of 11 residues. V lost 6 bases to trimming and J lost 3 bases, with 5 bases between them. Germline lookup yields CDR1 MNHEY and CDR2 SVGAGI. CDR3 DNA: TGTGCCAGCAGACGTGACACTGAAGCTTTCTTT. It yields the protein CASRRDTEAFF.

This clone was found a few times. The V gene is TRBV19, the J gene TRBJ1-1; D might be TRBD1 (5 bases). Germline loops: CDR1 LNHDA, CDR2 SQIVND (reference sequence). With 3 bases removed from V and 0 bases from J, the gap between germline ends came to 8 bases. The CDR3 length is 14 residues. The CDR3 DNA reads as TGTGCCAGTAGTATCCACAGGATGAACACTGAAGCTTTCTTT. Translation: CASSIHRMNTEAFF.

This clone was seen a few times. CDR3 coding DNA: TGTGCCACCAGAGCGACACGCAATCAGCCCCAGCATTTT. Amino acid sequence: CATRATRNQPQHF. V is TRBV15 and J is TRBJ1-5; no definite D call. V was clipped by 6 bases and J by 2 bases, with 8 bases between them. Germline lookup yields CDR1 LNHNV and CDR2 YYDKDF (reference sequence). The CDR3 length is 13 residues.